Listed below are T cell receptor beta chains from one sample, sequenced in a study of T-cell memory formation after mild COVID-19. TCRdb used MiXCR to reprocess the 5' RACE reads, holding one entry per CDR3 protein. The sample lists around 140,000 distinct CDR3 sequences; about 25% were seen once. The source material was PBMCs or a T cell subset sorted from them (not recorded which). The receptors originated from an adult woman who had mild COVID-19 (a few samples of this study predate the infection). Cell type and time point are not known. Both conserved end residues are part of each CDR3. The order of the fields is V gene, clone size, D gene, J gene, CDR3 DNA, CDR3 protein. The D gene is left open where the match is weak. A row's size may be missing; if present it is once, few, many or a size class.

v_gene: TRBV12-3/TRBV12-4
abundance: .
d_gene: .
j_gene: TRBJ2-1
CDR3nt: TGTGCCAGCAGTACCCCCCTTCGGTACAATGAGCAGTTCTTC
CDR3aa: CASSTPLRYNEQFF

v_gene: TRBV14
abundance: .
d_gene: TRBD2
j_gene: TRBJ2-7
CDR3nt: TGTGCCAGCAGCCTCCTAGCGGGAGGTTATTACGAGCAGTACTTC
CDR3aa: CASSLLAGGYYEQYF

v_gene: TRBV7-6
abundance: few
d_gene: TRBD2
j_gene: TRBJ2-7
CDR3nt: TGTGCCAGCAGCTTAGAAGCCCAGGGAGCGGGAGGGACCTACGAGCAGTACTTC
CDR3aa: CASSLEAQGAGGTYEQYF

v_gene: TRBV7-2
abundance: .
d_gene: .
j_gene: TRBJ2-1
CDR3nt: TGTGCCAGCAGCTTAGGGCTGAACTCCTACAATGAGCAGTTCTTC
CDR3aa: CASSLGLNSYNEQFF

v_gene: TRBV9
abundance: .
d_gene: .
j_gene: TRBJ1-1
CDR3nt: TGTGCCAGCAGCAAAGGGGAAAACACTGAAGCTTTCTTT
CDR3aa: CASSKGENTEAFF

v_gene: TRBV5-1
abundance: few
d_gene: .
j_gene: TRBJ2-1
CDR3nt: TGCGCCAGCAGCTTGGCTAGGGGCGATGAGCAGTTCTTC
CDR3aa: CASSLARGDEQFF

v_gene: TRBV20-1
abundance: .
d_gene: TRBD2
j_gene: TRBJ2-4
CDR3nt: TGCAGTGCTAGAGATCTCCGGGAGGGGTGGGGCATTCAGTACTTC
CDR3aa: CSARDLREGWGIQYF

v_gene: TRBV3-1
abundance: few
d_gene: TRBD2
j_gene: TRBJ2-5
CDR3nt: TGTGCCAGCAGCCAAGACGCTACGGGGAGGGGAGAGACCCAGTACTTC
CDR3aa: CASSQDATGRGETQYF

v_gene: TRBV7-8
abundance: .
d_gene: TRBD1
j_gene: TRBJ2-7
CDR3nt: TGTGCCAGCAGCCCATGGACAGGGACCTACGAGCAGTACTTC
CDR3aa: CASSPWTGTYEQYF

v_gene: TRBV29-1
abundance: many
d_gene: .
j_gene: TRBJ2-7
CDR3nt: TGCAGCGTACAAGGGGAGCCCAAGGAAATCTACGAGCAGTACTTC
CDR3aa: CSVQGEPKEIYEQYF

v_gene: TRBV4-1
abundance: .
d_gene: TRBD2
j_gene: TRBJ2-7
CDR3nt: TGCGCCAGCAGTCGCGGGACTAGCGGGCACTACGAGCAGTACTTC
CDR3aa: CASSRGTSGHYEQYF

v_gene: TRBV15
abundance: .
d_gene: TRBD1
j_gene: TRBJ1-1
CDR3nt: TGTGCCACCAGCAGAGGCGGGACAGGGGTGAACACTGAAGCTTTCTTT
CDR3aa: CATSRGGTGVNTEAFF

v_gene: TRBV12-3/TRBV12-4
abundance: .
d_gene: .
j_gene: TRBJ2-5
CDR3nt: TGTGCCAGCAGCCTTGGTTGGGGGCTCGAGACCCAGTACTTC
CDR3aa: CASSLGWGLETQYF

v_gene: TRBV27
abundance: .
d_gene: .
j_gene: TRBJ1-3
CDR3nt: TGTGCCAGCAGACTAGGCGGGGGCCCTGGAAACACCATATATTTT
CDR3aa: CASRLGGGPGNTIYF

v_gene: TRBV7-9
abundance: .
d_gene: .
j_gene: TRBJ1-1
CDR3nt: TGTGCCAGCAGCTTAGGGGACAACCCAGAAGCTTTCTTT
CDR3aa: CASSLGDNPEAFF

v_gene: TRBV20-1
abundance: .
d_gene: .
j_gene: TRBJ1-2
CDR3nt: TGCAGTGCTAGCGGGAGGGACCCTTATGGCTACACCTTC
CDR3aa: CSASGRDPYGYTF

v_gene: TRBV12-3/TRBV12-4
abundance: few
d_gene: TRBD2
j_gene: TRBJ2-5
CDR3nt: TGTGCCAGCAGTCCAGCCGGGGGGCAAGAGACCCAGTACTTC
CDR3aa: CASSPAGGQETQYF

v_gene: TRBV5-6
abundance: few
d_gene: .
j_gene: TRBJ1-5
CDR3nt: TGTGCCAGCAGCTTGGACGTCCATCAGCCCCAGCATTTT
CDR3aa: CASSLDVHQPQHF

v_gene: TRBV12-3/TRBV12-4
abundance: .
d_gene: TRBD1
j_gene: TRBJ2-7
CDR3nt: TGTGCCAGCAGTCCGAGACAGGGCCCAGACTTTGAGCAGTACTTC
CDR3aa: CASSPRQGPDFEQYF

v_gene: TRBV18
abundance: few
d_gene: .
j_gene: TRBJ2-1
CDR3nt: TGTGCCAGCTCACTTCCTCACGAGGCCCCCGCTGAGCAGTTCTTC
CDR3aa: CASSLPHEAPAEQFF

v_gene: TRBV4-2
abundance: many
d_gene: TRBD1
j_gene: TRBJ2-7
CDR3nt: TGTGCCAGCAGCCCGGGACAGGGGTCCTACGAGCAGTACTTC
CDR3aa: CASSPGQGSYEQYF

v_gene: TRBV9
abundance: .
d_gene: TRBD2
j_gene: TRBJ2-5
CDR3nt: TGTGCCAGCAGCGGGACTAGCGGGTGGGGCGGGGAAGAGACCCAGTACTTC
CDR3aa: CASSGTSGWGGEETQYF

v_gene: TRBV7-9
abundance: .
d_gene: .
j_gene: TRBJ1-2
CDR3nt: TGTGCCAGCAGCTCCTACCAGCAGGGCACTGGCTATGGCTACACCTTC
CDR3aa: CASSSYQQGTGYGYTF

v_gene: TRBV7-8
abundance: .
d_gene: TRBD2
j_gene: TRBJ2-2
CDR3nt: TGTGCCAGCAGCTTAATTGGGCTAGCGGGACTGAACACCGGGGAGCTGTTTTTT
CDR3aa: CASSLIGLAGLNTGELFF

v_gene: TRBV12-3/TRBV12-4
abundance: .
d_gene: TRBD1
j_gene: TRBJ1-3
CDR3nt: TGTGCCAGCAGTCCGGGACAGGGCGGAAACACCATATATTTT
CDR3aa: CASSPGQGGNTIYF

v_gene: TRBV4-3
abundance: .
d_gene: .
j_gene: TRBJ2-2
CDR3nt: TGCGCCAGCAGCCCTCATCGGAAGGTCGGAACCGGGGAGCTGTTTTTT
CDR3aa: CASSPHRKVGTGELFF

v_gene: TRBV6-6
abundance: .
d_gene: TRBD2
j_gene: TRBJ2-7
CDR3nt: TGTGCCAGCAGACCGGGACTAGCGACCGAGCAGTACTTC
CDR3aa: CASRPGLATEQYF

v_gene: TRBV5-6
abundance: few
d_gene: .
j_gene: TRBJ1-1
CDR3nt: TGTGCCAGCAGCTTTTGGGACCTCGGAACTGAAGCTTTCTTT
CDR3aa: CASSFWDLGTEAFF

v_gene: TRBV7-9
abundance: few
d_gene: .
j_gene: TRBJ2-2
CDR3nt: TGTGCCAGCAGCTTCGACAGGATGAACACCGGGGAGCTGTTTTTT
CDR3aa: CASSFDRMNTGELFF

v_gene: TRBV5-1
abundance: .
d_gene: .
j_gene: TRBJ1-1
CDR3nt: TGCGCCAGCAGCTCCCAGTCCCTATGGAACACTGAAGCTTTCTTT
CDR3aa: CASSSQSLWNTEAFF

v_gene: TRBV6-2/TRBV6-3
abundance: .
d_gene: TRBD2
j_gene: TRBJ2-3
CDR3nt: TGTGCCAGCAGTTACGCGACTAGCGGCACAGATACGCAGTATTTT
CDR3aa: CASSYATSGTDTQYF

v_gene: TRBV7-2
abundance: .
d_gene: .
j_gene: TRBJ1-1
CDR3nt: TGTGCCAGCAGCCGACGGGACACCTTTGAAGCTTTCTTT
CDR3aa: CASSRRDTFEAFF

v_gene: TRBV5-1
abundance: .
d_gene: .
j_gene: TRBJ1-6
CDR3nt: TGCGCCAGCAGCTTGGGGACCGGCGTATCCTATAATTCACCCCTCCACTTT
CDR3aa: CASSLGTGVSYNSPLHF

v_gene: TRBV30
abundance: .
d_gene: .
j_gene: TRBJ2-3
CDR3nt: TGTGCCTGGAGTCACGCAAGGGGGGATACGCAGTATTTT
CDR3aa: CAWSHARGDTQYF

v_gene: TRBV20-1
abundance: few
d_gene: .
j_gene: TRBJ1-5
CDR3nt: TGCAGTGTGGGAGGGGATGGCAATCAGCCCCAGCATTTT
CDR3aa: CSVGGDGNQPQHF

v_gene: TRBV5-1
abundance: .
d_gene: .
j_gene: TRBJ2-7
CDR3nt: TGCGCCAGCAGGCGCGGGGACAGCTCCTACGAGCAGTACTTC
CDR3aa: CASRRGDSSYEQYF

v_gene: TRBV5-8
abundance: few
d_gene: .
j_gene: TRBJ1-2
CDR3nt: TGTGCCAGCAGCTTTCGACAGCACGCTAACTATGGCTACACCTTC
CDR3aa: CASSFRQHANYGYTF

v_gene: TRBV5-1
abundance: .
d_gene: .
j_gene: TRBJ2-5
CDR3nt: TGCGCCAGCAGCTTTGACGGGGGCAGCCTAGAGACCCAGTACTTC
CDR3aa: CASSFDGGSLETQYF

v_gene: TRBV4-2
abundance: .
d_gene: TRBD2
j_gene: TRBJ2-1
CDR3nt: TGTGCCAGCAGTACAGGGTCTAGCGGGGTTCGAGAGCAGTTCTTC
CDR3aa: CASSTGSSGVREQFF

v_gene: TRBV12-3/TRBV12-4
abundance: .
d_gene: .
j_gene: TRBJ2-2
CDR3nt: TGTGCCAGCAGCGGTATTGGGGGAGCGAACACCGGGGAGCTGTTTTTT
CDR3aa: CASSGIGGANTGELFF

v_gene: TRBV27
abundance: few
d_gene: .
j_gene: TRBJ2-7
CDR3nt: TGTGCCAGCAGTTTATTGGTCGGAGGGGCCGTGGGCGAGCAGTACTTC
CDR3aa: CASSLLVGGAVGEQYF